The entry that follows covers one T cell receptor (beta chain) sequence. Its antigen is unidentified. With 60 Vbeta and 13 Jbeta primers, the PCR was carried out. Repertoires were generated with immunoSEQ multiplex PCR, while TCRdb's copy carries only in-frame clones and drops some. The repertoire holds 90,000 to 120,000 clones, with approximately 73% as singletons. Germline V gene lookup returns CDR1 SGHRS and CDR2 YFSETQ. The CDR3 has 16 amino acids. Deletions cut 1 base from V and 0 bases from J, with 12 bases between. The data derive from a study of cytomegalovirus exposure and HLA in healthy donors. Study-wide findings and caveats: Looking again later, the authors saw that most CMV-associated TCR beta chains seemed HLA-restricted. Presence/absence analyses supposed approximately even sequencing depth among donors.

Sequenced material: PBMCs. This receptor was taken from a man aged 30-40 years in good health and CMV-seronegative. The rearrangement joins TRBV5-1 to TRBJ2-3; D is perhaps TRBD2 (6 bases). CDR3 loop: CASSLIAALSTDTQYF. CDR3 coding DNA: TGCGCCAGCAGCTTGATAGCGGCGCTTAGCACAGATACGCAGTATTTT.